These 23 T cell receptor beta chains came from one sample sequenced in a study of Ad26.COV2.S vaccination and SARS-CoV-2 variants. The protocol was immunoSEQ multiplex PCR, while the TCRdb copy is restricted to in-frame clones and leaves out a portion. The sample has about 470,000 clones; about nine tenths are singletons. Stated treatment: around 19 received Ad26.COV2.S at low or high dose, single or two shots; 5 received placebo; per-sample allocation not given. The samples date from day 63 after the first vaccine or placebo injection. Sequences were derived from peripheral blood, sampled in a trial of Ad26.COV2.S vaccine versus placebo. The receptors derive from a person aged 18 to 65 who received the Ad26.COV2.S COVID-19 vaccine or a placebo.

V is TRBV18 and J is TRBJ1-1; D might be TRBD1 (5 bases). Per germline, CDR1 KGHSH and CDR2 LQKENI. CDR3 size: 16 residues. Trimming took off 2 bases at V and 3 bases at J, with 16 bases between the two ends. The CDR3 DNA sequence: TGTGCCAGCTCACCAGGCAGGGTGGGTTGGTACACTGAAGCTTTCTTT. Translation gives CASSPGRVGWYTEAFF. The full variable domain, rest sourced from reference TRBV18 and TRBJ1-1, is NAGVMQNPRHLVRRRGQEARLRCSPMKGHSHVYWYRQLPEEGLKFMVYLQKENIIDESGMPKERFSAEFPKEGPSILRIQQVVRGDSAAYFCASSPGRVGWYTEAFFGQGTRLTVV.

As for this clone: Other DNA sequences from this sample encode an identical CDR3 as well. V is TRBV9 and J is TRBJ2-2; D not resolved. Trimming stripped 0 bases from V and 5 bases from J, with 2 bases between. The CDR3 is made up of 12 amino acids. Germline CDR1 and CDR2: SGDLS and YYNGEE. The CDR3 reads CASSVVTGELFF. DNA of the CDR3: TGTGCCAGCAGCGTAGTAACCGGGGAGCTGTTTTTT. The whole variable domain, remainder taken from reference TRBV9 and TRBJ2-2, is DSGVTQTPKHLITATGQRVTLRCSPRSGDLSVYWYQQSLDQGLQFLIQYYNGEERAKGNILERFSAQQFPDLHSELNLSSLELGDSALYFCASSVVTGELFFGEGSRLTVL.

The rearrangement links TRBV9 to TRBJ2-3, with 10 bases aligning to TRBD2. CDR3 length: 16 amino acids. After removal of 4 bases from V and 1 base from J, the junction contained 6 bases not matched to a gene. Per the germline V gene, CDR1 is SGDLS and CDR2 is YYNGEE. The CDR3 is CASSRLAGEGTDTQYF. CDR3 bases: TGTGCCAGCAGCCGACTAGCGGGCGAGGGCACAGATACGCAGTATTTT.

V is TRBV6-5 and J is TRBJ1-2, with D maybe TRBD1 (6 bases). The CDR3 runs 14 residues. Trimming removed 8 bases from V and 8 bases from J, with 21 bases in between. Germline V gene lookup returns CDR1 MNHEY and CDR2 SVGAGI. The CDR3 DNA reads as TGTGCCAGCCAAGGCTCGCGGGGGGCGCGGGGCTACACCTTC. As protein: CASQGSRGARGYTF.

CDR3: CASSLMDSYNEKLFF. The DNA for the CDR3 is TGCGCCAGCAGCTTAATGGACAGTTATAATGAAAAACTGTTTTTT. V is TRBV5-1 and J is TRBJ1-4; TRBD1 is a possible D gene (6 bases). From germline, CDR1 is SGHRS and CDR2 YFSETQ. Trimming pared 2 bases from V and 4 bases from J, leaving 12 bases between. This CDR3 is built from 15 residues.

Details on this clone: Other DNA sequences in the sample encode the same CDR3. The chain combines TRBV19 with TRBJ2-7; a weak D match, TRBD2 (5 bases). The CDR3 runs 14 residues. Deletions cut 1 base from V and 1 base from J, with 8 bases between. In germline, CDR1 is LNHDA, CDR2 SQIVND (reference sequence). The CDR3 loop reads CASSIGTGSYEQYF. For the CDR3, the DNA is TGTGCCAGTAGTATAGGGACGGGGTCCTACGAGCAGTACTTC.

The chain has TRBV4-3 and TRBJ2-1, with 9 bases fitting TRBD1. The V and J ends lost 3 bases and 9 bases, in that order; junction bases with no gene match: 15. Germline CDR1 LGHNA, CDR2 YSLEER. This CDR3 comprises 17 residues. The CDR3 here is CASSHAWGTGTRIEQFF. The CDR3 DNA is TGCGCCAGCAGCCACGCGTGGGGGACAGGGACACGGATTGAGCAGTTCTTC.

The chain combines TRBV5-6 with TRBJ2-6; D not resolved. Germline loops: CDR1 SGHDT, CDR2 YYEEEE. V was shortened by 0 bases and J by 2 bases, with 12 bases between the two germline ends. The CDR3 loop spans 17 amino acids. CDR3 sequence (DNA): TGTGCCAGCAGCTTGGTGCAGTTTAGGGCTGGGGCCAACGTCCTGACTTTC. This sequence encodes CASSLVQFRAGANVLTF.

The chain joins TRBV29-1 to TRBJ2-7; the match to TRBD2 covers 10 bases. V trimming: 4 bases; J trimming: 5 bases; junction bases outside the gene matches: 8. The CDR3 runs to 14 residues. Germline values: CDR1 SQVTM, CDR2 ANQGSEA. CDR3 amino acids: CSVAGPGLANEQYF. The CDR3 DNA follows: TGCAGCGTTGCGGGGCCGGGACTAGCGAACGAGCAGTACTTC.

This sequence joins TRBV28 and TRBJ2-5, with D perhaps being TRBD1 or TRBD2 (5 bases each). The germline gives CDR1 MDHEN, CDR2 SYDVKM. V shed 7 bases and J shed 4 bases, with 19 bases lying between them. The CDR3 length is 15 residues. The DNA for the CDR3 is TGTGCCAGCATACCCGGCGGGCAGGGTGGAGAGACCCAGTACTTC. This sequence encodes CASIPGGQGGETQYF.

In the case of this clone: This sample also contains other DNA sequences that code for the same CDR3. This chain links TRBV28 with TRBJ1-2; the match to TRBD1 covers 8 bases. Germline CDR1 and CDR2: MDHEN and SYDVKM. The length of the CDR3 is 14 residues. After removal of 6 bases from V and 2 bases from J, the junction contained 5 bases not matched to a gene. CDR3 amino acids: CASSLRTGNYGYTF. CDR3 DNA: TGTGCCAGCAGCCTCCGGACAGGGAACTATGGCTACACCTTC.

The chain recombines TRBV6-5 with TRBJ2-2; TRBD2 matches 7 bases. This CDR3 has 15 amino acids. V lost 5 bases to trimming and J lost 2 bases; unmatched junction nucleotides: 5. The germline CDR1 and CDR2 sequences are MNHEY and SVGAGI. CDR3 nucleotide sequence: TGTGCCAGCAGTACGGTAGCGGGTAACACCGGGGAGCTGTTTTTT. It translates to CASSTVAGNTGELFF.

The genes are TRBV9 and TRBJ2-1; a weak D match, TRBD2 (6 bases). Germline V lookup: CDR1 SGDLS, CDR2 YYNGEE. With 7 bases removed from V and 2 bases from J, the gap between germline ends came to 16 bases. This CDR3 spans 15 amino acids. The DNA for the CDR3 is TGTGCCAGCGGGACCTCGGGGGTCACCTACAATGAGCAGTTCTTC. Protein: CASGTSGVTYNEQFF.

The chain joins TRBV25-1 to TRBJ2-5; D remains ambiguous. The CDR3 has 15 amino acids. V was clipped by 3 bases and J by 2 bases, with 13 bases between them. Per germline, CDR1 MGHDK and CDR2 SYGVNS. As DNA, the CDR3 is TGTGCCAGCAGTGAGTCGGGTGTCTCACAAGAGACCCAGTACTTC. Its translation: CASSESGVSQETQYF.

This chain uses TRBV7-2 with TRBJ2-1, with TRBD2 matching over 11 bases. The ends lost 3 bases at V and 7 bases at J; junction bases unmatched: 8. The germline gives CDR1 SGHTA, CDR2 FQGNSA. The CDR3 covers 16 residues. CDR3 residues: CASSFPGLAGVNEQFF. CDR3 nucleotide sequence: TGTGCCAGCAGCTTCCCCGGACTAGCGGGCGTAAATGAGCAGTTCTTC. Full variable domain (outside the CDR3, taken from reference TRBV7-2 and TRBJ2-1): GAGVSQSPSNKVTEKGKDVELRCDPISGHTALYWYRQSLGQGLEFLIYFQGNSAPDKSGLPSDRFSAERTGGSVSTLTIQRTQQEDSAVYLCASSFPGLAGVNEQFFGPGTRLTVL.

The gene calls are TRBV20-1 and TRBJ2-7; D uncertain. Germline V gene sequence: CDR1 DFQATT, CDR2 SNEGSKA (reference sequence). Trimming left V 7 bases short and J 9 bases short, with 16 bases between. The CDR3 covers 11 residues. The CDR3 sequence is CSGRSSIAQYF. The CDR3, as DNA: TGCAGTGGACGTTCTTCGATAGCGCAGTACTTC.

This chain connects TRBV19 to TRBJ1-6; D perhaps matches TRBD1 (5 bases). V gave up 9 bases and J gave up 8 bases, with 17 bases separating them. There are 14 residues in the CDR3. Per germline, CDR1 LNHDA and CDR2 SQIVND (reference sequence). The CDR3 here is CASCGGMLHSPLHF. CDR3 nucleotide sequence: TGTGCCAGCTGCGGGGGAATGTTGCATTCACCCCTCCACTTT.

This chain links TRBV7-9 with TRBJ2-3, with TRBD1 matching 9 bases. This CDR3 has 15 amino acids. Germline CDR1 reads SEHNR; CDR2 reads FQNEAQ (reference sequence). V was pared by 3 bases and J by 4 bases, with 5 bases of the junction left unmatched. This chain's CDR3 is CASSFTTGGPDTQYF. CDR3 coding DNA: TGTGCCAGCAGCTTTACGACAGGGGGACCAGATACGCAGTATTTT.

This rearrangement joins TRBV5-5 to TRBJ1-1, with unresolved D. From germline, CDR1 is SGHKS and CDR2 YYEKEE (reference sequence). Trimming took 0 bases from V and 8 from J, leaving 17 bases between them. The CDR3 contains 15 residues. The CDR3 DNA is TGTGCCAGCAGCTTGGGGGCCCCTAGACGGGAGGAAGCTTTCTTT. Protein product: CASSLGAPRREEAFF.

V gene TRBV5-8 combines with J gene TRBJ1-5; tentatively, D is TRBD1 (5 bases). The CDR3 length is 16 residues. CDR1 SGHTS and CDR2 YDEGEE come from the germline V gene. V was shortened by 0 bases and J by 6 bases, with 16 bases between the two germline ends. CDR3 region: CASSLERGLKGQPQHF. Here the CDR3 DNA reads TGTGCCAGCAGCTTGGAAAGGGGTCTTAAAGGTCAGCCCCAGCATTTT. Drawing the rest from reference TRBV5-8 and TRBJ1-5, the complete variable domain is EAGVTQSPTHLIKTRGQQATLRCSPISGHTSVYWYQQALGLGLQFLLWYDEGEERNRGNFPPRFSGRQFPNYSSELNVNALELEDSALYLCASSLERGLKGQPQHFGDGTRLSIL.

CDR3 residues: CASSLVGGRADNEQFF. The CDR3 DNA follows: TGTGCCAGCAGCTTAGTGGGCGGGAGGGCGGACAATGAGCAGTTCTTC. The gene calls are TRBV7-2 and TRBJ2-1, with TRBD2 identical over 9 bases. CDR1 SGHTA and CDR2 FQGNSA come from the germline V gene. The CDR3 length is 16 residues. Trimming removed 1 base from V and 5 bases from J; junction bases left unmatched: 6.

The chain recombines TRBV6-5 with TRBJ1-2; weak D call: TRBD1 (6 bases). CDR1 and CDR2 (germline): MNHEY, SVGAGI. The CDR3 is made up of 15 amino acids. The V end was cut by 4 bases, the J end by 4 bases, with 16 bases between. The DNA of the CDR3 is TGTGCCAGCAGTTGGGTAGGGGGGGGACGCTATGGCTACACCTTC. Translating gives CASSWVGGGRYGYTF.

The CDR3 region is CASSSDEQFF. The CDR3, as DNA: TGTGCCAGCAGCAGCGATGAGCAGTTCTTC. The chain couples TRBV25-1 to TRBJ2-1; D gene ambiguous. Germline assignment: CDR1 MGHDK and CDR2 SYGVNS. This CDR3 is 10 amino acids long. V lost 6 bases to trimming and J lost 8 bases, with 5 bases between them.